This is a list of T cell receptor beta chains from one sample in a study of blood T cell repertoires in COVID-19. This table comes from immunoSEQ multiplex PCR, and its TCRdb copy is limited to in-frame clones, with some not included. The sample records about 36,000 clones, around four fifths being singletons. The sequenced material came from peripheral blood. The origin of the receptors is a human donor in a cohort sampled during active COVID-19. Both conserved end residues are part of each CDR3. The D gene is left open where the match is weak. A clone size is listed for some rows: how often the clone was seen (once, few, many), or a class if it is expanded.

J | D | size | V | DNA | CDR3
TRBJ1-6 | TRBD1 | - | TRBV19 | TGTGCCAGTACCCCGGGACAGGGTTATTCACCCCTCCACTTT | CASTPGQGYSPLHF
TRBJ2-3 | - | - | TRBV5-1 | TGCGCCAGCAGCTCCATCGCGGCCACAGATACGCAGTATTTT | CASSSIAATDTQYF
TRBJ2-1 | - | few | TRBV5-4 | TGTGCCAGCAGCCTTGAGACAGACGCCCACAATGAGCAGTTCTTC | CASSLETDAHNEQFF
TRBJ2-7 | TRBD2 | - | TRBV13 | TGTGCCAGCAGCTTGCTCCGACTAGCGGAGATAGACGAGCAGTACTTC | CASSLLRLAEIDEQYF
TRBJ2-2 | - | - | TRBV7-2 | TGTGCCAGCAGCTTAGGGTCACGAGCCAACACCGGGGAGCTGTTTTTT | CASSLGSRANTGELFF
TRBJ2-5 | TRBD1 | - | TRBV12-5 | TGTGCTAGTGGGAGAACAGGGGGGTACCAAGAGACCCAGTACTTC | CASGRTGGYQETQYF
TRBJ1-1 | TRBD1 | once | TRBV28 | TGTGCCAGCAGCTCAGACAGGGTGACTGAAGCTTTCTTT | CASSSDRVTEAFF
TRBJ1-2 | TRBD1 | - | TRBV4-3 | TGCGCCAGCAGCCAAGATCCGCAGGGGGCCAGCTATGGCTACACCTTC | CASSQDPQGASYGYTF
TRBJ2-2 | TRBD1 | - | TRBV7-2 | TGTGCCAGCAGCACCAGGGGACAGGGGTCCGGGGAGCTGTTTTTT | CASSTRGQGSGELFF
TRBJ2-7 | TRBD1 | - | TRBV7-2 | TGTGCCAGCAGCTTAGGGACAGGGCTCTACGAGCAGTACTTC | CASSLGTGLYEQYF
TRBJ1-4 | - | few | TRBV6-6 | TGTGCCAGCAGGACAGTCAATGAAAAACTGTTTTTT | CASRTVNEKLFF
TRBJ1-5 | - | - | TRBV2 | TGTGCCAGCAGTGAGGGGGGGGATCAGCCCCAGCATTTT | CASSEGGDQPQHF
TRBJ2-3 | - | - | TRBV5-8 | TGTGCCAGCAGCTTACCGGGAAGGCGAGATACGCAGTATTTT | CASSLPGRRDTQYF
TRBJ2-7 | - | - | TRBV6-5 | TGTGCCAGCAGTTTGGAAGGAGGATACGAGCAGTACTTC | CASSLEGGYEQYF
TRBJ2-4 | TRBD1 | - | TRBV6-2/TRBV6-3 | TGTGCCAGCAGTTACCGACAGGGCCTGGAGAACATTCAGTACTTC | CASSYRQGLENIQYF
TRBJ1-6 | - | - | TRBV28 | TGTGCCAGCAGATGGAGCGGATCACCCCTCCACTTT | CASRWSGSPLHF
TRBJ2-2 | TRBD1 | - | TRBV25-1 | TGTGCCAGCAAGGGGACAGCGGCCGGGGAGCTGTTTTTT | CASKGTAAGELFF
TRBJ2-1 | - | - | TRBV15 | TGTGCCACCAGCCGGAGCTCCTACAATGAGCAGTTCTTC | CATSRSSYNEQFF
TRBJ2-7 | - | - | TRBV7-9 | TGTGCCAGCAGCTTGACAGTGGTCTCCTACGAGCAGTACTTC | CASSLTVVSYEQYF
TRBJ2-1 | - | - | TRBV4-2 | TGTGCCAGCAGCCAGGCTCTAGCATATGGAAATGAGCAGTTCTTC | CASSQALAYGNEQFF
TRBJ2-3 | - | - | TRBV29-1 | TGCAGCGTTGAAAAGGGACAAGTGCGAGGAGATACGCAGTATTTT | CSVEKGQVRGDTQYF
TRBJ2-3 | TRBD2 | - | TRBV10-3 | TGTGCCATCAGTGATGGACTAGCGGGGGGGGTGGCAGATACGCAGTATTTT | CAISDGLAGGVADTQYF
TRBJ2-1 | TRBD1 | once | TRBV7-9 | TGTGCCAGCAGCTTGGCTACCGGGACAGGGAACAATGAGCAGTTCTTC | CASSLATGTGNNEQFF
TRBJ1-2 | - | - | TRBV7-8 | TGTGCCAGCAGCTTGGGTGGGAGCCTCTATGGCTACACCTTC | CASSLGGSLYGYTF
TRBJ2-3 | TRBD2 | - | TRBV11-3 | TGTGCCAGCAGCTTGGGTAGCGGGGCAGATACGCAGTATTTT | CASSLGSGADTQYF
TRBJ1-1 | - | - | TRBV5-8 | TGTGCCAGCAGCTACTCAGGACTCATGAACACTGAAGCTTTCTTT | CASSYSGLMNTEAFF
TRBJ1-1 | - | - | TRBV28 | TGTGCCAGCAGGCCTCCCTCCCGAGACAGAACTGAAGCTTTCTTT | CASRPPSRDRTEAFF
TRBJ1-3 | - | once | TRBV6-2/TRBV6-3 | TGTGCCAGCAGTGGGAGCTCTGGAAACACCATATATTTT | CASSGSSGNTIYF
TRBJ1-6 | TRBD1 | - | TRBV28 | TGTGCCAGCAGGGGACAGGGGGCTTTTTCACCCCTCCACTTT | CASRGQGAFSPLHF
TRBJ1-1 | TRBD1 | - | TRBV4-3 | TGCGCCAGCAGCCCGGGTAGGGGACAGATTTTCACTGAAGCTTTCTTT | CASSPGRGQIFTEAFF
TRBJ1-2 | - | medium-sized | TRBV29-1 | TGCAGCGCCCCAGGGGCAGTTAGTAGGGGCTACACCTTC | CSAPGAVSRGYTF
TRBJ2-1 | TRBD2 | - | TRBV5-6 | TGTGCCAGCAGCTGGTCCCTAGCGGGGGCTGACAATGAGCAGTTCTTC | CASSWSLAGADNEQFF
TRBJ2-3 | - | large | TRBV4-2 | TGTGCCAGCAGCCAAGTTGAATGGCCCGGGGATACGCAGTATTTT | CASSQVEWPGDTQYF
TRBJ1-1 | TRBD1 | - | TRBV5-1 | TGCGCCAGCAGCTTGGACGCCCAGGACAGGGGGATGAGTACTGAAGCTTTCTTT | CASSLDAQDRGMSTEAFF
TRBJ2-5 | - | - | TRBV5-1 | TGCGCCAGCAGCTTGGGGCAGGCAAAAGAGACCCAGTACTTC | CASSLGQAKETQYF
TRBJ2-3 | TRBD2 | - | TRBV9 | TGTGCCAGCAGCGTAGGTCTAGCGGGGTTCTCTAGCACAGATACGCAGTATTTT | CASSVGLAGFSSTDTQYF
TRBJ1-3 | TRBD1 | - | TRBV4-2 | TGTGCCAGCAGCCAAGGGTCAACAGGGGGCTCTGGAAACACCATATATTTT | CASSQGSTGGSGNTIYF
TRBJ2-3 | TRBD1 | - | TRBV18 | TGTGCCAGCTCACCGGGACAGGGTATAGATACGCAGTATTTT | CASSPGQGIDTQYF
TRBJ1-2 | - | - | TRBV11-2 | TGTGCCAGCAGCTTAACGAGCGGCAGGAAAGGGGAGGATGGCTACACCTTC | CASSLTSGRKGEDGYTF
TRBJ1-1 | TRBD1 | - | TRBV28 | TGTGCCAGCAGACGCTTACGGTTATGGACAGGGGCCCGGAAGCTGGGTGAAGCTTTCTTT | CASRRLRLWTGARKLGEAFF
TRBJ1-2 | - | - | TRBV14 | TGTGCCAGCAGCCAGGAGGTACAGGGCTATGGCTACACCTTC | CASSQEVQGYGYTF
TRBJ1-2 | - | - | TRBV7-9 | TGTGCCAGCAGCCAGGACAGACCTAACTATGGCTACACCTTC | CASSQDRPNYGYTF
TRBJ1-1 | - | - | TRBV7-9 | TGTGCCAGCAGCTTAGGCCCAGGCGGGACTGAAGCTTTCTTT | CASSLGPGGTEAFF
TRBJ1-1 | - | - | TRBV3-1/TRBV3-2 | TGTGCCAGCAGCCAGACAAGTGAAGCTTTCTTT | CASSQTSEAFF
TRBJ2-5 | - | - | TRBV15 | TGTGCCACCAGACTGACACCGAGTGAGACCCAGTACTTC | CATRLTPSETQYF
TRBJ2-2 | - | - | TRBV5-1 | TGCGCCAGCAGACGGGGTGGGGGCACGCCCGGGGAGCTGTTTTTT | CASRRGGGTPGELFF